The 22 T cell receptor beta chains below come from one sample, sequenced in a study of shared clonotypes between healthy human individuals. Profiling relied on immunoSEQ multiplex PCR, and the TCRdb table lists in-frame clones only, not all of them. The profile shows about 230,000 clones, approximately 65% of them singletons. The specimen sequenced was memory CD4+ T cells sorted from blood. Subset defined: CD45RA-negative fraction. The origin of the receptors is a man aged 25-45 years in good health.

This clone was detected many times. V usage is TRBV5-1 and J usage is TRBJ1-4; tentatively, D is TRBD1 (5 bases). V was trimmed by 1 base and J by 8 bases, leaving 15 bases between them. Germline V gene data show CDR1 as SGHRS and CDR2 as YFSETQ. The length of the CDR3 is 15 residues. The DNA for the CDR3 is TGCGCCAGCAGCTTGACGGAGGGGTCGGGCGAAAAACTGTTTTTT. Its protein is CASSLTEGSGEKLFF. Variable domain in full (rest from reference TRBV5-1 and TRBJ1-4): KAGVTQTPRYLIKTRGQQVTLSCSPISGHRSVSWYQQTPGQGLQFLFEYFSETQRNKGNFPGRFSGRQFSNSRSEMNVSTLELGDSALYLCASSLTEGSGEKLFFGSGTQLSVL.

The chain links TRBV28 to TRBJ1-2; weak D call: TRBD1 (6 bases). From germline, CDR1 is MDHEN and CDR2 SYDVKM. The CDR3 is 14 residues long. V was pared by 1 base and J by 4 bases, with 10 bases between. The CDR3 region is CASSLSAGVYGYTF. CDR3 DNA sequence: TGTGCCAGCAGTTTATCTGCAGGGGTCTATGGCTACACCTTC.

This clone occurred once. The chain employs TRBV14 and TRBJ2-7, with D unresolved. There are 14 residues in the CDR3. Germline loops: CDR1 SGHDN, CDR2 FVKESK. The V end lost 4 bases, the J end lost 3 bases, and 13 bases lay between the germline ends. CDR3 region: CASSPQATDYEQYF. CDR3 in DNA: TGTGCCAGCAGCCCCCAGGCGACTGACTACGAGCAGTACTTC.

A remark on this clone: The sample carries other DNA sequences with the same CDR3. The V and J genes are TRBV6-4 and TRBJ2-6; no firm D call. Trimming left V 2 bases short and J 2 bases short, with 4 bases between. The CDR3 contains 14 residues. Germline V gene lookup returns CDR1 MRHNA and CDR2 SNTAGT. CDR3 nucleotides: TGTGCCAGCAGTGACGGCGCTGGGGCCAACGTCCTGACTTTC. As protein: CASSDGAGANVLTF.

CDR3 sequence reads: CASSPRTSGTYEQYF. The CDR3 nucleotides read TGTGCCAGCAGCCCTAGGACTAGCGGGACCTACGAGCAGTACTTC. The chain employs TRBV5-5 and TRBJ2-7, with 12 positions matching TRBD2. V lost 4 bases to trimming and J lost 2 bases; unmatched junction nucleotides: 4. CDR1 is SGHKS and CDR2 is YYEKEE in the germline V gene (reference sequence). This CDR3 region has 15 residues.

The chain joins TRBV29-1 to TRBJ2-1; 7 bases line up with TRBD2. CDR1 and CDR2 from the germline V gene are SQVTM and ANQGSEA. V was clipped by 4 bases and J by 5 bases; unmatched bases: 5. This CDR3 comprises 13 residues. The CDR3 coding sequence is TGCAGCGTTGCCCAGCGGGGTAACAATGAGCAGTTCTTC. It yields the protein CSVAQRGNNEQFF.

This clone was detected a few times. J is TRBJ2-7 and V is TRBV5-6; the D gene is possibly TRBD1 (6 bases). Trimming removed 8 bases from V and 6 bases from J, with 12 bases in between. Germline V gives CDR1 SGHDT, CDR2 YYEEEE. This CDR3 is built from 11 residues. DNA for the CDR3: TGTGCCAGTACTTACAGGGCCGAGCAGTACTTC. Encoded protein: CASTYRAEQYF.

Of note for this clone: At one boundary the junction diverges from the germline segment, which might be a read error. The chain recombines TRBV15 with TRBJ2-7; 15 nucleotides line up with TRBD2. The CDR3 runs to 14 residues. Germline CDR1 is LNHNV and CDR2 is YYDKDF (reference sequence). The DNA of the CDR3 is TGTGCCACCAGCGATGGACTAGCGGGAGGGGGTCGTCCCTTC. Amino acid sequence: CATSDGLAGGGRPF.

Only a few counts were recorded for this clone. The chain combines TRBV2 with TRBJ2-7; the D gene is possibly TRBD1 (6 bases). The CDR3 contains 13 residues. V dropped 4 bases and J dropped 1 base, with 8 bases sitting between them. CDR1 is SNHLY and CDR2 is FYNNEI in the germline V gene. The CDR3 loop is CASSVDRSYEQYF. The CDR3 nucleotides are TGTGCCAGCAGTGTCGACAGGTCCTACGAGCAGTACTTC.

The rearrangement joins TRBV9 to TRBJ2-5; maybe TRBD2 (6 bases). V was cut by 4 bases and J by 2 bases, with 18 bases left in between. The CDR3 totals 16 residues. Germline V gene lookup returns CDR1 SGDLS and CDR2 YYNGEE. The CDR3 DNA is TGTGCCAGCAGCCTAGCAGGTCTTAGCGGACAAGAGACCCAGTACTTC. It yields the protein CASSLAGLSGQETQYF.

CDR3 coding DNA: TGTGCCAATGAGAGACGGGTCGACACCGGGGAGCTGTTTTTT. As protein: CANERRVDTGELFF. This rearrangement joins TRBV28 to TRBJ2-2; D gene uncertain. Trimming left V 10 bases short and J 3 bases short, with 15 bases between. In germline, CDR1 is MDHEN, CDR2 SYDVKM. The CDR3 spans 14 residues.

This clone appeared once. This chain joins TRBV9 and TRBJ2-3, with D unresolved. The germline CDR1 and CDR2 sequences are SGDLS and YYNGEE. The CDR3 spans 15 residues. Trimming removed 0 bases from V and 5 bases from J, with 13 bases in between. CDR3 bases: TGTGCCAGCAGCGTAGCTTTAGGATCGGGAGATACGCAGTATTTT. Residues: CASSVALGSGDTQYF.

The genes are TRBV18 and TRBJ2-7; D possibly corresponds to TRBD2 (6 bases). This CDR3 is 15 amino acids long. V gave up 2 bases and J gave up 4 bases, with 15 bases separating them. Germline assignment: CDR1 KGHSH and CDR2 LQKENI. CDR3 nucleotide sequence: TGTGCCAGCTCACCAAGACGCGGGGCCCTTTACGAGCAGTACTTC. It translates to CASSPRRGALYEQYF.

This clone appeared a single time. This chain uses TRBV7-2 with TRBJ2-5; TRBD2 is a possible D gene (6 bases). This CDR3 has 15 amino acids. Germline V gene lookup returns CDR1 SGHTA and CDR2 FQGNSA. The V end lost 0 bases, the J end lost 1 base, and 9 bases lay between the germline ends. DNA of the CDR3: TGTGCCAGCAGCTTAGCGGGGACTTTCCAAGAGACCCAGTACTTC. This translates into CASSLAGTFQETQYF.

In nucleotides, the CDR3 is TGTGCCAGCAGCGTAGATGCTTCGGCCTGGGCCGGGGAGCTGTTTTTT. Translated: CASSVDASAWAGELFF. The chain uses TRBV9 and TRBJ2-2, with D unresolved. This CDR3 is 16 amino acids long. CDR1 and CDR2 from the germline V gene are SGDLS and YYNGEE. V lost 0 bases and J lost 6, with 15 bases in between.

The chain uses TRBV11-3 and TRBJ2-2; D is uncertain. The CDR3 is 13 residues long. Germline V gene data show CDR1 as SGHNT and CDR2 as YENEEA. V lost 2 bases and J 7 bases, leaving 8 bases between the germline ends. The CDR3 coding sequence is TGTGCCAGCAGCTTACGTCAGGACGGGGAGCTGTTTTTT. Its translation is CASSLRQDGELFF.

This chain uses TRBV28 with TRBJ2-5; D unresolved. This CDR3 is 13 amino acids long. In germline, CDR1 is MDHEN, CDR2 SYDVKM. The V and J ends lost 4 bases and 6 bases respectively, with 12 bases between them. Written as DNA, the CDR3 is TGTGCCAGCAGTTATCGGTCCTTGAAGACCCAGTACTTC. Protein: CASSYRSLKTQYF. The full variable domain, with the rest looked up from reference TRBV28 and TRBJ2-5, is DVKVTQSSRYLVKRTGEKVFLECVQDMDHENMFWYRQDPGLGLRLIYFSYDVKMKEKGDIPEGYSVSREKKERFSLILESASTNQTSMYLCASSYRSLKTQYFGPGTRLLVL.

The chain is built from TRBV5-1 and TRBJ1-4; TRBD1 matches 7 bases. Trimming cost V 5 bases and J 8 bases; bases outside gene matches: 15. The CDR3 contains 16 residues. Germline V lookup: CDR1 SGHRS, CDR2 YFSETQ. The CDR3 region is CASSLKGAGDGEKLFF. The CDR3 coding sequence is TGCGCCAGCAGTTTGAAGGGGGCAGGGGACGGGGAAAAACTGTTTTTT.

This clone was seen many times. The V call is TRBV7-2, the J call TRBJ2-1; no firm D call. This CDR3 contains 14 residues. The V gene's germline CDR1 is SGHTA and CDR2 FQGNSA. V was clipped by 5 bases and J by 11 bases, with 19 bases between them. In nucleotides, the CDR3 is TGTGCCAGCAGCGGAAGAAACACGTTCGAGAAGCAGTTCTTC. Translating gives CASSGRNTFEKQFF.

The rearrangement joins TRBV25-1 to TRBJ2-1; D call uncertain. This CDR3 region has 16 residues. CDR1 and CDR2 from the germline V gene are MGHDK and SYGVNS. V was pared by 7 bases and J by 8 bases, with 24 bases between. Written as DNA, the CDR3 is TGTGCCAGCACCGGCCACGCAGAAGAACAAGAAGATGAGCAGTTCTTC. Protein: CASTGHAEEQEDEQFF.

The chain couples TRBV4-1 to TRBJ1-2; possible D gene TRBD1, 5 bases. CDR1 is MGHRA and CDR2 is YSYEKL in the germline V gene. The CDR3 runs to 13 residues. Trimming removed 0 bases from V and 8 bases from J, with 10 bases in between. The CDR3 here is CASSQDWGTGYTF. In DNA, the CDR3 is TGCGCCAGCAGCCAAGATTGGGGGACGGGCTACACCTTC.

V and J are TRBV18 and TRBJ2-7, with D uncertain. This CDR3 contains 14 residues. Trimming shortened V by 2 bases and J by 0 bases, and 8 bases separated the two germline ends. In germline, CDR1 is KGHSH, CDR2 LQKENI. CDR3 amino acids: CASSPSSSSYEQYF. The CDR3 region has the DNA TGTGCCAGCTCACCAAGCAGTAGCTCCTACGAGCAGTACTTC.